Shown below are 16 T cell receptor beta chains from a single sample sequenced in a study of blood T cell repertoires in COVID-19. Profiled with immunoSEQ multiplex PCR; TCRdb holds only in-frame clones, not every one. The sample lists hundreds of thousands of clones, 85% to 90% occurring once. The specimen was peripheral blood. The receptors derive from a woman aged 18-29 years with acute or convalescent COVID-19.

The chain combines TRBV15 with TRBJ1-6; tentative D call: TRBD1 (5 bases). This CDR3 has 14 residues. From germline, CDR1 is LNHNV and CDR2 YYDKDF (reference sequence). Deletions cut 5 bases from V and 6 bases from J, with 11 bases between. CDR3 loop: CATSAPGGNSPLHF. The CDR3 region has the DNA TGTGCCACCAGCGCCCCCGGGGGTAATTCACCCCTCCACTTT. The whole variable domain, remainder taken from reference TRBV15 and TRBJ1-6, is DAMVIQNPRYQVTQFGKPVTLSCSQTLNHNVMYWYQQKSSQAPKLLFHYYDKDFNNEADTPDNFQSRRPNTSFCFLDIRSPGLGDTAMYLCATSAPGGNSPLHFGNGTRLTVT.

In this sample, this clone turned up a few times. The J gene is TRBJ1-1, the V gene TRBV3-1 (or the pseudogene TRBV3-2); tentatively, D is TRBD1 (5 bases). Germline values: CDR1 LGHDT, CDR2 YNNKEL (reference sequence). V lost 1 base to trimming and J lost 1 base, with 13 bases between them. This CDR3 contains 16 residues. CDR3: CASSQGRGSGNTEAFF. The CDR3 DNA reads as TGTGCCAGCAGCCAAGGGCGGGGGTCGGGGAACACTGAAGCTTTCTTT.

J is TRBJ2-6 and V is TRBV10-3, with TRBD1 as a possible D gene (5 bases). Germline-derived CDR1 and CDR2 are ENHRY and SYGVKD. The CDR3 extends over 15 amino acids. Trimming left V 6 bases short and J 2 bases short, with 11 bases between. CDR3 sequence: CAISNTGPGANVLTF. DNA of the CDR3: TGTGCCATCAGCAATACAGGCCCTGGGGCCAACGTCCTGACTTTC.

V gene TRBV4-3 combines with J gene TRBJ1-1; D possibly corresponds to TRBD1 (6 bases). CDR3 length equals 14 residues. Germline V lookup: CDR1 LGHNA, CDR2 YSLEER. Trimming took off 3 bases at V and 5 bases at J, with 13 bases between the two ends. The CDR3 DNA is TGCGCCAGCAGCCAGAGACAGGATTTAACTGAAGCTTTCTTT. Residues: CASSQRQDLTEAFF.

V gene TRBV12-5 combines with J gene TRBJ1-5; weak D call: TRBD1 (6 bases). The CDR3 contains 13 residues. V was shortened by 5 bases and J by 4 bases, with 9 bases between the two germline ends. CDR1 LGHNT and CDR2 FRNRAP come from the germline V gene. The CDR3 reads CASGSQGNQPQHF. CDR3 DNA sequence: TGTGCTAGTGGTAGTCAGGGGAATCAGCCCCAGCATTTT.

The V gene is TRBV14, the J gene TRBJ2-6, with 9 bases fitting TRBD1. The germline CDR1 and CDR2 sequences are SGHDN and FVKESK. Trimming took 4 bases from V and 0 from J; bases not matched to a gene: 7. The CDR3 loop spans 18 amino acids. The CDR3 region has the DNA TGTGCCAGCAGCCCGGGACAGGGCTCCAGCTCTGGGGCCAACGTCCTGACTTTC. Protein: CASSPGQGSSSGANVLTF.

This chain uses TRBV2 with TRBJ2-2, with 9 bases lining up with TRBD2. The trim removed 6 bases at V and 6 bases at J, leaving 5 bases unmatched. This CDR3 has 14 amino acids. Germline V gene sequence: CDR1 SNHLY, CDR2 FYNNEI. CDR3 nucleotides: TGTGCCAGCAGAGGCGGGGGGGTGTCCGGGGAGCTGTTTTTT. It translates to CASRGGGVSGELFF.

The CDR3: CASSLGTGGPFSYNSPLHF. As DNA, the CDR3 is TGTGCCAGCAGTTTAGGGACAGGGGGCCCCTTCTCCTATAATTCACCCCTCCACTTT. The chain uses TRBV27 and TRBJ1-6, with 12 bases aligning to TRBD1. J gave up 0 bases and V 2 bases, and 5 bases lay outside the gene matches. CDR3 length: 19 residues. Germline CDR1 reads MNHEY; CDR2 reads SMNVEV (reference sequence).

This sequence joins TRBV5-6 and TRBJ2-7, with 7 bases matching TRBD1. Trimming took 4 bases from V and 1 from J; bases not matched to a gene: 8. Germline V gene data show CDR1 as SGHDT and CDR2 as YYEEEE. The CDR3 sequence is 15 residues long. The CDR3: CASSTGTVSSYEQYF. The CDR3 DNA reads as TGTGCCAGCAGCACCGGGACAGTGTCATCCTACGAGCAGTACTTC.

The rearrangement links TRBV7-2 to TRBJ1-1, with D possibly matching TRBD1 (5 bases). CDR1 and CDR2 (germline): SGHTA, FQGNSA. Trimming removed 10 bases from V and 6 bases from J, with 21 bases in between. The CDR3 sequence is 14 residues long. CDR3 DNA sequence: TGTGCCACCCTAAAGAGGGGTAGCGGCGCTGAAGCTTTCTTT. It translates to CATLKRGSGAEAFF.

The V gene is TRBV9, the J gene TRBJ2-7; D is possibly TRBD2 (5 bases). Germline loops: CDR1 SGDLS, CDR2 YYNGEE. V was cut by 2 bases and J by 0 bases, with 9 bases left in between. The CDR3 runs to 14 residues. In nucleotides, the CDR3 is TGTGCCAGCAGCGTCGGACGGGGCTCCTACGAGCAGTACTTC. Protein sequence: CASSVGRGSYEQYF.

In nucleotides, the CDR3 is TGTGCCTGGAGGGGGTTTTCCCGACAGGGGGTTAGGAACACTGAAGCTTTCTTT. Translated: CAWRGFSRQGVRNTEAFF. This sequence joins TRBV30 and TRBJ1-1; 9 bases are shared with TRBD1. This CDR3 spans 18 amino acids. J was trimmed by 1 base and V by 3 bases; bases with no gene match: 15. Germline CDR1 reads GTSNPN; CDR2 reads SVGIG (reference sequence).

The V call is TRBV2, the J call TRBJ2-3; TRBD2 is a possible D gene (5 bases). From germline, CDR1 is SNHLY and CDR2 FYNNEI. V lost 8 bases and J 2 bases, leaving 17 bases between the germline ends. The CDR3 spans 15 residues. CDR3 protein: CASRSGLLTTDTQYF. CDR3 DNA: TGTGCCAGCCGCTCCGGACTCCTTACCACAGATACGCAGTATTTT.

The V call is TRBV3-1 (or the pseudogene TRBV3-2), the J call TRBJ1-5; 8 bases align to TRBD1. Losses at the gene ends were 4 bases for V and 4 bases for J; bases not matched to a gene: 0. Germline V gene lookup returns CDR1 LGHDT and CDR2 YNNKEL (reference sequence). This CDR3 is built from 13 residues. Here the CDR3 reads CASSRDRNQPQHF. CDR3 in DNA: TGTGCCAGCAGCCGGGACAGGAATCAGCCCCAGCATTTT.

This clone was seen just once. This chain links TRBV4-2 with TRBJ2-7, with 14 bases fitting TRBD2. V lost 3 bases and J lost 4; bases outside the gene matches: 11. The CDR3 is 18 amino acids. CDR1 and CDR2 from the germline V gene are LGHNA and YNFKEQ. CDR3 amino acids: CASSHRGLAGASAYEQYF. Written as DNA, the CDR3 is TGTGCCAGCAGCCACCGGGGACTAGCGGGGGCCTCCGCGTACGAGCAGTACTTC.

CDR3 in amino acids: CASRREYLVKQDTEAFF. The CDR3 DNA follows: TGTGCAAGTCGCAGGGAATACTTGGTCAAACAGGACACTGAAGCTTTCTTT. The chain links TRBV12-2 to TRBJ1-1; TRBD1, as called in the table, went unchecked against the DNA. TRBV12-2 is flagged as a pseudogene. CDR3 length: 17 residues.